This entry lists 7 T cell receptor beta chains sequenced from one sample in a study of blood T cells in healthy people across ages. Next came a second PCR, run for about 6 to 11 cycles, which used a sample-barcoded 5' primer along with a J-beta primer mix. TCRdb re-called the 5' RACE reads with MiXCR, one entry per CDR3 protein. The sample contains roughly 640,000 distinct CDR3 sequences, about 30% of which appear only once. The sample was blood. Receptor source: a woman aged 80 or over in good health.

In this sample, this clonotype turned up many times. The rearrangement links TRBV13 to TRBJ2-1, with 11 bases lining up with TRBD1. After removal of 4 bases from V and 10 bases from J, the junction contained 6 bases not matched to a gene. The germline gives CDR1 PRHDT, CDR2 FYEKMQ (reference sequence). This CDR3 spans 14 amino acids. The CDR3 nucleotides are TGTGCCAGCAGCTCCCCCGGGACAGGGGGGGAGCAGTTCTTC. Protein sequence: CASSSPGTGGEQFF.

The chain recombines TRBV30 with TRBJ1-5; 7 bases are shared with TRBD1. Germline-derived CDR1 and CDR2 are GTSNPN and SVGIG (reference sequence). Trimming cost V 0 bases and J 5 bases; bases outside gene matches: 7. The CDR3 has 15 residues. This CDR3 reads CAWSVQGTSDQPQHF. DNA of the CDR3: TGTGCCTGGAGTGTACAGGGGACAAGCGATCAGCCCCAGCATTTT.

This clonotype was seen a single time. This may be a read error: a much more frequent sequence differs by one nucleotide. The chain uses TRBV20-1 and TRBJ2-2; no clear D gene. CDR3 size: 13 residues. CDR1 DFQATT and CDR2 SNEGSKA come from the germline V gene (reference sequence). V was cut by 5 bases and J by 1 base, with 8 bases left in between. This CDR3 reads CSAGRGNTGELFF. CDR3 nucleotide sequence: TGCAGTGCTGGACGCGGGAACACCGGGGAGCTGTTTTTT.

Only a few counts were recorded for this clonotype. V is TRBV10-3 and J is TRBJ1-1; 7 nucleotides line up with TRBD1. Germline CDR1 reads ENHRY; CDR2 reads SYGVKD. The CDR3 extends over 13 amino acids. Unmatched junction bases numbered 6, after V lost 10 bases and J lost 1 base. This CDR3 is CATTGTANTEAFF. CDR3 coding DNA: TGTGCCACCACGGGGACAGCGAACACTGAAGCTTTCTTT.

The CDR3: CASSHPGLSGGARRETQYF. CDR3 coding DNA: TGCGCCAGCAGCCACCCGGGCCTTAGCGGGGGCGCCCGTAGAGAGACCCAGTACTTC. The gene calls are TRBV4-1 and TRBJ2-5; TRBD2 aligns across 9 bases. Germline V lookup: CDR1 MGHRA, CDR2 YSYEKL. The CDR3 totals 19 residues. Germline trimming cut 3 bases from V and 4 bases from J; bases unmatched to any gene: 18.

For this clonotype: This sequence may be a read error, since a much larger clone differs from it by one base. The V call is TRBV27, the J call TRBJ2-7, with unresolved D. The V gene's germline CDR1 is MNHEY and CDR2 SMNVEV (reference sequence). The CDR3 runs 13 residues. The V end was cut by 4 bases, the J end by 5 bases, with 12 bases between. Written as DNA, the CDR3 is TGTGCCAGCAGTTCTCAGGATATGCACGAGCAGTACTTC. Its translation is CASSSQDMHEQYF.

The J gene is TRBJ2-7, the V gene TRBV7-9; TRBD1 aligns across 10 bases. The germline gives CDR1 SEHNR, CDR2 FQNEAQ (reference sequence). The CDR3 is 15 amino acids. The V gene end was trimmed by 3 bases and the J gene end by 3 bases; junction bases not matched to a gene: 5. CDR3 sequence (DNA): TGTGCCAGCAGCTTCCAGGACAGGGGGGGCTACGAGCAGTACTTC. Translated: CASSFQDRGGYEQYF. Looking up the rest from reference TRBV7-9 and TRBJ2-7 gives the full variable domain: DTGVSQNPRHKITKRGQNVTFRCDPISEHNRLYWYRQTLGQGPEFLTYFQNEAQLEKSRLLSDRFSAERPKGSFSTLEIQRTEQGDSAMYLCASSFQDRGGYEQYFGPGTRLTVT.